This TCR beta chain is from a study of T cells in Graves' hyperthyroidism and ophthalmopathy. This clonotype has at least ten counts. The antigen remains undetermined. The study excluded patients with uncontrolled infection, other autoimmune disease, pregnancy or lactation. Clinical symptoms, serum thyroxine and TRAb, thyroid ultrasound and orbital computed tomography were used for the diagnoses. Using RNA transcripts as the source, TCR beta CDR3 regions were amplified. First-round RT-PCR targeting the TCR CDR3 was performed with the HTBI primer set. MiXCR, run by TCRdb on the multiplex PCR reads, gives a single entry per CDR3 protein. The sample consists of about 610,000 distinct CDR3 sequences, 14% to 15% of them appearing once. Study findings and constraints: Blood held most thyroid clonotypes expanded above 0.001 frequency.

CDR1 MDHEN and CDR2 SYDVKM come from the germline V gene. The V and J ends lost 4 bases and 3 bases, in that order; junction bases with no gene match: 8. CDR3 length: 15 residues. This sequence was found in a woman aged 40 to 50 with Graves' ophthalmopathy. The sample taken for sequencing was blood. The rearrangement uses TRBV28 and TRBJ2-7; 8 positions agree with TRBD1. Written as DNA, the CDR3 is TGTGCCAGCAGTTCACATATTGGACAGGGCTACGAGCAGTACTTC. Protein sequence: CASSSHIGQGYEQYF.